This T cell receptor beta chain was profiled in a study of blood T cell repertoires in COVID-19. Looking at the study overall: COVID-19 samples collected from the United States, Italy and Spain covered acute and convalescent phases. The analysed material was cDNA or gDNA that came from T cells, B-cell-depleted T cells, or PBMCs.

V was pared by 1 base and J by 0 bases, with 7 bases between. Germline CDR1 is MNHEY and CDR2 is SMNVEV (reference sequence). This CDR3 has 14 amino acids. This clone was observed at least ten times. Per the original data handling: Cell counts per sample came from amplifying reference gene primers. Assay: immunoSEQ multiplex PCR; the TCRdb copy retains only in-frame clones and omits some. V, J and clone size are taken as reported in that table, and D and trimming were inferred from the DNA itself. This table holds around 220,000 clones, 80% to 85% found once. The TCR sequence derives from a human donor in a cohort sampled during active COVID-19. The sample was peripheral blood. The chain joins TRBV27 to TRBJ2-7; no reliable D call. The CDR3 spells CASSLWAHSYEQYF. The CDR3 region has the DNA TGTGCCAGCAGTTTATGGGCCCACTCCTACGAGCAGTACTTC.